A single sample gave rise to the 32 T cell receptor beta chains below, sequenced in a study of T cells in Graves' hyperthyroidism and ophthalmopathy. Amplification targeted TCR beta CDR3 regions from RNA transcripts. First-round RT-PCR of the TCR CDR3 relied on the HTBI primer set. Using its own MiXCR run on the multiplex PCR reads, TCRdb lists one record per CDR3 protein. The sample carries around 700,000 distinct CDR3 sequences, about 19% recorded once. Sequenced input: blood. The receptors here all came from a woman in her fifties or sixties with Graves' hyperthyroidism that later progressed to Graves' ophthalmopathy.

This chain joins TRBV27 and TRBJ1-5, with TRBD1 as a possible D gene (6 bases). This CDR3 contains 13 residues. V was pared by 8 bases and J by 3 bases, with 11 bases between. Germline loops: CDR1 MNHEY, CDR2 SMNVEV (reference sequence). CDR3 sequence: CASATGPNQPQHF. The CDR3 region has the DNA TGTGCCAGCGCGACAGGCCCCAATCAGCCCCAGCATTTT.

The chain employs TRBV19 and TRBJ2-2, with 9 bases fitting TRBD1. CDR1 is LNHDA and CDR2 is SQIVND in the germline V gene (reference sequence). This CDR3 comprises 16 residues. V lost 3 bases to trimming and J lost 6 bases; unmatched junction nucleotides: 8. The CDR3 region has the DNA TGTGCCAGTAGTATGTGGACAGGGGAAGAAGCCGGGGAGCTGTTTTTT. It encodes CASSMWTGEEAGELFF.

In its sample, this clonotype was seen many times. As DNA, the CDR3 is TGTGCCAGCAGTTACAACCCTACCGGGACACCCTATGGCTACACCTTC. It encodes CASSYNPTGTPYGYTF. This chain links TRBV6-1 with TRBJ1-2; TRBD1 might be the D (6 bases). The germline gives CDR1 MNHNS, CDR2 SASEGT. CDR3 length equals 16 residues. The V end was cut by 5 bases, the J end by 4 bases, with 20 bases between.

V usage is TRBV20-1 and J usage is TRBJ2-5, with TRBD2 matching 12 bases. V gave up 4 bases and J gave up 1 base; unmatched junction bases: 4. The CDR3 is made up of 15 amino acids. Germline V gene sequence: CDR1 DFQATT, CDR2 SNEGSKA (reference sequence). This CDR3 reads CSATGLAGTQETQYF. The CDR3 nucleotides read TGCAGTGCTACAGGACTAGCGGGGACCCAAGAGACCCAGTACTTC.

This clonotype was recorded many times. This chain links TRBV5-1 with TRBJ2-1; D assignment may be TRBD1 or TRBD2 (6 bases each). Germline values: CDR1 SGHRS, CDR2 YFSETQ. The CDR3 extends over 16 amino acids. The V and J ends lost 2 bases and 6 bases respectively, with 18 bases between them. For the CDR3, the DNA is TGCGCCAGCAGCTTTGGAACGGGACGGGGGCTCAATGAGCAGTTCTTC. This gives the protein CASSFGTGRGLNEQFF. Variable domain in full (rest from reference TRBV5-1 and TRBJ2-1): KAGVTQTPRYLIKTRGQQVTLSCSPISGHRSVSWYQQTPGQGLQFLFEYFSETQRNKGNFPGRFSGRQFSNSRSEMNVSTLELGDSALYLCASSFGTGRGLNEQFFGPGTRLTVL.

This clonotype was seen ten or more times. This chain connects TRBV5-1 to TRBJ1-6; 8 positions agree with TRBD1. This CDR3 is 15 amino acids long. Per the germline V gene, CDR1 is SGHRS and CDR2 is YFSETQ. With V trimmed by 2 bases and J by 7 bases, 5 bases remained unmatched. The chain's CDR3 is CASSFETGVNSPLHF. The CDR3, as DNA: TGCGCCAGCAGCTTCGAGACAGGGGTGAATTCACCCCTCCACTTT.

The chain is built from TRBV20-1 and TRBJ1-3, with unresolved D. Trimming shortened V by 1 base and J by 3 bases, and 7 bases separated the two germline ends. This CDR3 is built from 13 residues. The germline gives CDR1 DFQATT, CDR2 SNEGSKA (reference sequence). The CDR3 sequence: CSARGGVGNTIYF. The CDR3 DNA sequence: TGCAGTGCTAGAGGCGGGGTTGGAAACACCATATATTTT.

This clonotype has at least ten counts. The V gene is TRBV7-8, the J gene TRBJ1-1; a possible D gene is TRBD1 (5 bases). The V and J ends lost 6 bases and 1 base respectively, with 9 bases between them. The length of the CDR3 is 13 residues. CDR1 and CDR2 (germline): SGHVS, FQNEAQ. CDR3 region: CASRRGRNTEAFF. Written as DNA, the CDR3 is TGTGCCAGCAGAAGGGGACGGAACACTGAAGCTTTCTTT.

This clonotype has only a few counts. The chain couples TRBV11-3 to TRBJ2-3; possible D gene TRBD1, 7 bases. The CDR3 totals 13 residues. The V and J ends lost 5 bases and 5 bases respectively, with 11 bases between them. The germline gives CDR1 SGHNT, CDR2 YENEEA. CDR3 protein: CASSVRGEDTQYF. The CDR3 DNA sequence: TGTGCCAGCAGCGTCAGGGGGGAAGATACGCAGTATTTT.

This chain connects TRBV12-3 or TRBV12-4 to TRBJ1-1; maybe TRBD1 (5 bases). With 8 bases removed from V and 4 bases from J, the gap between germline ends came to 17 bases. The CDR3 length is 14 residues. CDR3 protein: CASGPTASSTEAFF. In DNA form, the CDR3 reads TGTGCCAGCGGTCCGACAGCCTCGTCCACTGAAGCTTTCTTT.

This clonotype has a count of ten or more. The CDR3 DNA sequence: TGTGCCAGCAGCGGAGGAAGGAGCACTGAAGCTTTCTTT. Protein product: CASSGGRSTEAFF. The J gene is TRBJ1-1, the V gene TRBV7-9, with D hard to call. This CDR3 has 13 amino acids. Germline CDR1 reads SEHNR; CDR2 reads FQNEAQ (reference sequence). V was pared by 5 bases and J by 4 bases, with 11 bases between.

There are many counts of this clonotype. This chain's CDR3 is CASSFGLGRGGVADTQYF. CDR3 in DNA: TGTGCCAGCAGCTTTGGCCTCGGGCGGGGGGGCGTGGCAGATACGCAGTATTTT. V is TRBV7-3 and J is TRBJ2-3; 9 bases align to TRBD2. This CDR3 spans 18 amino acids. Losses at the gene ends were 3 bases for V and 4 bases for J; bases not matched to a gene: 14. The germline V gene encodes CDR1 SGHTA and CDR2 FQGTGA.

This clonotype occurred many times. This chain connects TRBV18 to TRBJ2-1; 8 bases align to TRBD2. Germline V gives CDR1 KGHSH, CDR2 LQKENI. The CDR3 totals 13 residues. J lost 9 bases, V lost 4 bases, and 5 bases had no gene match. CDR3 amino acids: CASSLRGAGEQFF. DNA of the CDR3: TGTGCCAGCTCACTGCGGGGGGCAGGTGAGCAGTTCTTC.

This clonotype was seen many times. V and J are TRBV20-1 and TRBJ1-2; TRBD1 agrees at 8 bases. CDR3 length: 14 amino acids. V shed 2 bases, J shed 4 bases, and the junction held 6 bases outside the gene matches. From germline, CDR1 is DFQATT and CDR2 SNEGSKA (reference sequence). CDR3 coding DNA: TGCAGTGCTAGACATGGACAGGGAGTCTATGGCTACACCTTC. It encodes CSARHGQGVYGYTF.

Turning to this clonotype: At one boundary the junction diverges from the germline segment, which might be a read error. The V gene is TRBV10-3, the J gene TRBJ1-4, with unresolved D. Germline CDR1 and CDR2: ENHRY and SYGVKD. This CDR3 region has 13 residues. CDR3 protein: CAISEGGNEKLFF. CDR3 nucleotide sequence: TGTGCCATCAGTGAAGGAGGGAACGAAAAGCTGTTTTTT.

V gene TRBV5-1 combines with J gene TRBJ1-2, with D perhaps matching TRBD1 (5 bases). The germline V and J ends were trimmed by 1 base and 3 bases, with 13 bases remaining between them. CDR3 length: 15 amino acids. CDR1 and CDR2 from the germline V gene are SGHRS and YFSETQ. CDR3 sequence reads: CASSLNVRADYGYTF. The CDR3 DNA is TGCGCCAGCAGCTTGAACGTCAGGGCCGACTATGGCTACACCTTC. The whole variable domain, filled in from reference TRBV5-1 and TRBJ1-2, reads KAGVTQTPRYLIKTRGQQVTLSCSPISGHRSVSWYQQTPGQGLQFLFEYFSETQRNKGNFPGRFSGRQFSNSRSEMNVSTLELGDSALYLCASSLNVRADYGYTFGSGTRLTVV.

This clonotype was found many times. The V and J genes are TRBV12-3 or TRBV12-4 and TRBJ2-7; TRBD2 agrees at 8 bases. The CDR3 totals 14 residues. V dropped 7 bases and J dropped 1; count of bases not matched to a gene: 6. DNA for the CDR3: TGTGCCAGCATGTTACGGGGGGGTTCCTACGAGCAGTACTTC. It codes for CASMLRGGSYEQYF.

This clonotype was counted many times. This chain uses TRBV11-2 with TRBJ2-4; possibly TRBD2 for D (6 bases). V lost 2 bases and J 4 bases, leaving 12 bases between the germline ends. CDR3 length: 15 residues. Germline V gene data show CDR1 as SGHAT and CDR2 as FQNNGV. The DNA for the CDR3 is TGTGCCAGCAGCTTAACCGGGGGAGCTAAAAACATTCAGTACTTC. Protein sequence: CASSLTGGAKNIQYF.

This clonotype was observed at least ten times. The rearrangement uses TRBV3-1 and TRBJ1-6, with D uncertain. With 0 bases removed from V and 7 bases from J, the gap between germline ends came to 10 bases. The CDR3 is made up of 15 amino acids. The germline CDR1 and CDR2 sequences are LGHDT and YNNKEL (reference sequence). The CDR3 region has the DNA TGTGCCAGCAGCCAAGATCTGGGCGAGAATTCACCCCTCCACTTT. It specifies CASSQDLGENSPLHF.

The V gene is TRBV7-9, the J gene TRBJ1-2; 10 bases line up with TRBD1. Germline CDR1 is SEHNR and CDR2 is FQNEAQ (reference sequence). The CDR3 length is 15 residues. With V trimmed by 5 bases and J by 6 bases, 9 bases remained unmatched. This chain's CDR3 is CASSPQDRGFDGYTF. The DNA of the CDR3 is TGTGCCAGCAGCCCCCAGGACAGGGGGTTTGATGGCTACACCTTC.

Only a few counts were recorded for this clonotype. The chain carries TRBV19 and TRBJ2-7, with D possibly TRBD2 on 7 matching bases. The CDR3 has 17 amino acids. With 7 bases removed from V and 2 bases from J, the gap between germline ends came to 24 bases. Germline V lookup: CDR1 LNHDA, CDR2 SQIVND (reference sequence). The CDR3 bases are TGTGCCAGTAACCAGAGGGGGGGCCACTTCCCTACCTACGAGCAGTACTTC. As protein: CASNQRGGHFPTYEQYF.

In this sample, this clonotype turned up many times. The V and J genes are TRBV12-3 or TRBV12-4 and TRBJ1-6, with no clear D. V lost 3 bases, J lost 4 bases, and 7 bases lay in between. This CDR3 is 14 amino acids long. DNA of the CDR3: TGTGCCAGCAGTTTGGAACTGTATAATTCACCCCTCCACTTT. Translation gives CASSLELYNSPLHF.

The V call is TRBV7-3, the J call TRBJ1-4; D remains unclear. CDR1 is SGHTA and CDR2 is FQGTGA in the germline V gene. This CDR3 comprises 16 residues. V lost 2 bases and J 7 bases, leaving 17 bases between the germline ends. CDR3 sequence reads: CASSLGREWSSEKLFF. The CDR3 DNA reads as TGTGCCAGCAGCTTAGGACGGGAATGGTCTTCTGAAAAACTGTTTTTT.

This clonotype was recorded many times. The CDR3 DNA sequence: TGTGCCAGCAGTTATTTGGGGACCCAGTACTTC. Translated: CASSYLGTQYF. V usage is TRBV6-1 and J usage is TRBJ2-5, with D unclear. The V end was cut by 5 bases, the J end by 7 bases, with 8 bases between. CDR3 length equals 11 residues. In germline, CDR1 is MNHNS, CDR2 SASEGT.

This rearrangement joins TRBV19 to TRBJ2-1; D remains unclear. V gave up 4 bases and J gave up 3 bases, with 28 bases separating them. The germline V gene encodes CDR1 LNHDA and CDR2 SQIVND (reference sequence). The CDR3 extends over 20 amino acids. The CDR3, as DNA: TGTGCCAGTAGTACCCGAAGTTTAATGAGTCTCGGCGATTACTACAATGAGCAGTTCTTC. Protein: CASSTRSLMSLGDYYNEQFF. The variable domain in full, with the rest retrieved from reference TRBV19 and TRBJ2-1, is DGGITQSPKYLFRKEGQNVTLSCEQNLNHDAMYWYRQDPGQGLRLIYYSQIVNDFQKGDIAEGYSVSREKKESFPLTVTSAQKNPTAFYLCASSTRSLMSLGDYYNEQFFGPGTRLTVL.

This clonotype was detected ten times or more. The V gene is TRBV7-3, the J gene TRBJ2-1; TRBD1 matches at 9 bases. V was clipped by 5 bases and J by 6 bases; unmatched bases: 11. The CDR3 loop spans 16 amino acids. Germline V gives CDR1 SGHTA, CDR2 FQGTGA. CDR3 in amino acids: CASSPLPGQGANEQFF. CDR3 bases: TGTGCCAGCAGCCCATTACCGGGACAGGGAGCCAATGAGCAGTTCTTC. The full variable domain, in which reference TRBV7-3 and TRBJ2-1 provide the parts outside the CDR3, is GAGVSQTPSNKVTEKGKYVELRCDPISGHTALYWYRQSLGQGPEFLIYFQGTGAADDSGLPNDRFFAVRPEGSVSTLKIQRTERGDSAVYLCASSPLPGQGANEQFFGPGTRLTVL.

This clonotype was detected many times. This chain uses TRBV5-1 with TRBJ2-1; 13 bases match TRBD2. In germline, CDR1 is SGHRS, CDR2 YFSETQ. V gave up 1 base and J gave up 5 bases; unmatched junction bases: 6. The CDR3 is 17 amino acids. The CDR3 coding sequence is TGCGCCAGCAGCTTGACCCTACTAGCGGGGGGGGACAATGAGCAGTTCTTC. This codes for CASSLTLLAGGDNEQFF.

The chain couples TRBV12-3 or TRBV12-4 to TRBJ1-4, with 9 bases that match TRBD1. The CDR3 has 16 amino acids. V lost 6 bases to trimming and J lost 6 bases; unmatched junction nucleotides: 11. In DNA form, the CDR3 reads TGTGCCAGCAGCATGTACAGGGGGCCGGGGGATGAAAAACTGTTTTTT. Translated: CASSMYRGPGDEKLFF.

The rearrangement joins TRBV15 to TRBJ1-1, with D possibly matching TRBD1 (5 bases). The germline V gene has CDR1 LNHNV and CDR2 YYDKDF (reference sequence). V lost 0 bases to trimming and J lost 9 bases, with 14 bases between them. The CDR3 sequence is 14 residues long. CDR3 DNA sequence: TGTGCCACCAGCAGAGATGGGGCGGGATCGAAAGCTTTCTTT. Its protein is CATSRDGAGSKAFF. The variable domain in full, completed from reference TRBV15 and TRBJ1-1, reads DAMVIQNPRYQVTQFGKPVTLSCSQTLNHNVMYWYQQKSSQAPKLLFHYYDKDFNNEADTPDNFQSRRPNTSFCFLDIRSPGLGDTAMYLCATSRDGAGSKAFFGQGTRLTVV.

This clonotype has a handful of counts. V and J are TRBV13 and TRBJ2-2; no clear D. The V and J ends lost 1 base and 5 bases respectively, with 11 bases between them. The germline gives CDR1 PRHDT, CDR2 FYEKMQ (reference sequence). The CDR3 is 15 residues long. The CDR3 sequence: CASSLVREVTGELFF. In DNA form, the CDR3 reads TGTGCCAGCAGCTTAGTCAGAGAAGTTACCGGGGAGCTGTTTTTT.

This chain joins TRBV10-2 and TRBJ2-1; D possibly corresponds to TRBD2 (5 bases). The V end lost 7 bases, the J end lost 1 base, and 11 bases lay between the germline ends. Germline V lookup: CDR1 WSHSY, CDR2 SAAADI. The CDR3 has 14 amino acids. The CDR3 DNA follows: TGCGCCAGCAACGAGGGATGGTCCTACAATGAGCAGTTCTTC. Amino acids: CASNEGWSYNEQFF.

The V and J genes are TRBV7-9 and TRBJ1-4, with D possibly being TRBD1 (5 bases). This CDR3 is built from 18 residues. Germline V gene lookup returns CDR1 SEHNR and CDR2 FQNEAQ (reference sequence). Trimming pared 5 bases from V and 2 bases from J, leaving 21 bases between. The CDR3 nucleotides read TGTGCCAGCAGCAGGTACAGGAGGGGACCAACTACTAATGAAAAACTGTTTTTT. It encodes CASSRYRRGPTTNEKLFF.